These 25 T cell receptor beta chains share one sample of origin, sequenced in a study of blood T cell repertoires in COVID-19. This table comes from immunoSEQ multiplex PCR, and its TCRdb copy is limited to in-frame clones, with some not included. The sample consists of some 340,000 clones, 65% to 85% of them appearing once. Sequencing used peripheral blood. The receptor source for this set is a man younger than 45 with active or convalescent COVID-19.

This sequence joins TRBV4-2 and TRBJ2-5; 8 bases are shared with TRBD2. The germline gives CDR1 LGHNA, CDR2 YNFKEQ. This CDR3 contains 14 residues. Trimming at V came to 2 bases and at J to 5 bases, leaving 4 bases not matched to a gene. The CDR3 protein is CASSQSVAGETQYF. CDR3 coding DNA: TGTGCCAGCAGCCAATCTGTAGCGGGGGAGACCCAGTACTTC.

This clone was counted once. V usage is TRBV19 and J usage is TRBJ1-4; tentatively, D is TRBD1 (6 bases). This CDR3 comprises 13 residues. Trimming removed 11 bases at V and 3 bases at J, with 13 bases between. CDR1 is LNHDA and CDR2 is SQIVND in the germline V gene (reference sequence). The CDR3 DNA follows: TGTGCCGGGATGGACAGAGCTAATGAAAAACTGTTTTTT. This encodes CAGMDRANEKLFF. Together with reference TRBV19 and TRBJ1-4, the CDR3 gives the full variable domain: DGGITQSPKYLFRKEGQNVTLSCEQNLNHDAMYWYRQDPGQGLRLIYYSQIVNDFQKGDIAEGYSVSREKKESFPLTVTSAQKNPTAFYLCAGMDRANEKLFFGSGTQLSVL.

This clone was detected a few times. The sample has other DNA sequences that encode this CDR3 too. The chain joins TRBV5-4 to TRBJ2-3, with unresolved D. Trimming took off 4 bases at V and 0 bases at J, with 3 bases between the two ends. This CDR3 spans 12 amino acids. Per the germline V gene, CDR1 is SGHNT and CDR2 is YYREEE (reference sequence). The CDR3 region has the DNA TGTGCCAGCAGCCTTAGCACAGATACGCAGTATTTT. Encoded protein: CASSLSTDTQYF. Using reference TRBV5-4 and TRBJ2-3 for the parts outside the CDR3, the full variable domain is ETGVTQSPTHLIKTRGQQVTLRCSSQSGHNTVSWYQQALGQGPQFIFQYYREEENGRGNFPPRFSGLQFPNYSSELNVNALELDDSALYLCASSLSTDTQYFGPGTRLTVL.

The V call is TRBV6-4, the J call TRBJ2-3, with D maybe TRBD2 (6 bases). V lost 10 bases and J lost 8, with 19 bases in between. This CDR3 contains 13 residues. Per germline, CDR1 MRHNA and CDR2 SNTAGT. Here the CDR3 DNA reads TGTGCCACCTCGGGAGAATTTTCGGGTACGCAGTATTTT. Translation: CATSGEFSGTQYF.

V and J are TRBV11-1 and TRBJ2-7, with D uncertain. The CDR3 is made up of 14 amino acids. The germline V and J ends were trimmed by 5 bases and 4 bases, with 15 bases remaining between them. Germline V CDR1 and CDR2: SGHAT, FQDESV (reference sequence). CDR3 region: CASSPRPGRYEQYF. CDR3 DNA sequence: TGTGCCAGCAGCCCGAGACCAGGTCGATACGAGCAGTACTTC.

Ten or more counts support this clone. The genes are TRBV7-3 and TRBJ2-7; 11 bases align to TRBD2. The V gene end was trimmed by 2 bases and the J gene end by 4 bases; junction bases not matched to a gene: 13. CDR1 SGHTA and CDR2 FQGTGA come from the germline V gene. The CDR3 totals 18 residues. CDR3 DNA: TGTGCCAGCAGCTTAGGTCCTAGCGGGAGGACGACCTTATACGAGCAGTACTTC. Translation gives CASSLGPSGRTTLYEQYF.

The sample holds one count of this clone. The rearrangement joins TRBV7-9 to TRBJ1-2; the D gene is possibly TRBD1 (6 bases). The CDR3 runs to 15 residues. Germline V gene data show CDR1 as SEHNR and CDR2 as FQNEAQ (reference sequence). Trimming stripped 1 base from V and 5 bases from J, with 14 bases between. Here the CDR3 reads CASSLGAGAFYGYTF. The CDR3 DNA reads TGTGCCAGCAGCTTAGGAGCAGGGGCATTTTATGGCTACACCTTC. Full variable domain (outside the CDR3, taken from reference TRBV7-9 and TRBJ1-2): DTGVSQNPRHKITKRGQNVTFRCDPISEHNRLYWYRQTLGQGPEFLTYFQNEAQLEKSRLLSDRFSAERPKGSFSTLEIQRTEQGDSAMYLCASSLGAGAFYGYTFGSGTRLTVV.

V usage is TRBV5-1 and J usage is TRBJ1-6; D is unresolved. The germline V gene has CDR1 SGHRS and CDR2 YFSETQ. The V and J ends lost 4 bases and 10 bases respectively, with 18 bases between them. This CDR3 is 15 amino acids long. Here the CDR3 DNA reads TGCGCCAGCAGCCCGGATCGGGGAACGGGGTCACCCCTCCACTTT. It yields the protein CASSPDRGTGSPLHF.

The V gene is TRBV18, the J gene TRBJ2-3; 11 positions agree with TRBD2. The germline CDR1 and CDR2 sequences are KGHSH and LQKENI. This CDR3 has 15 residues. The V and J ends lost 1 base and 6 bases, in that order; junction bases with no gene match: 3. Here the CDR3 DNA reads TGTGCCAGCTCACCACTAGCGGGAGGGGTGGATACGCAGTATTTT. Encoded protein: CASSPLAGGVDTQYF.

The rearrangement links TRBV5-1 to TRBJ2-7; tentative D call: TRBD1 (6 bases). The V end was cut by 2 bases, the J end by 5 bases, with 17 bases between. Germline V gene sequence: CDR1 SGHRS, CDR2 YFSETQ. CDR3 length equals 15 residues. The DNA for the CDR3 is TGCGCCAGCAGCTTCACCCGGGACACCATCCACGAGCAGTACTTC. Its translation is CASSFTRDTIHEQYF.

The chain carries TRBV9 and TRBJ2-7, with 9 bases aligning to TRBD1. V lost 4 bases to trimming and J lost 4 bases; unmatched junction nucleotides: 9. The germline gives CDR1 SGDLS, CDR2 YYNGEE. CDR3 length equals 15 residues. The CDR3 here is CASSSRPTGGYEQYF. The CDR3 nucleotides read TGTGCCAGCAGCTCGCGACCGACAGGGGGTTACGAGCAGTACTTC.

The rearrangement joins TRBV23-1 to TRBJ2-2; D might be TRBD1 (5 bases). TRBV23-1 is noted as an ORF with a role that remains uncertain. There are 16 residues in the CDR3. Trimming removed 0 bases at V and 0 bases at J, with 8 bases between. The CDR3 loop reads CASSQSPGPNTGELFF. The CDR3 DNA sequence: TGCGCCAGCAGTCAATCGCCAGGGCCGAACACCGGGGAGCTGTTTTTT.

The gene calls are TRBV4-2 and TRBJ2-1; 7 nucleotides match TRBD2. Germline V gene data show CDR1 as LGHNA and CDR2 as YNFKEQ. The CDR3 length is 16 residues. With V trimmed by 1 base and J by 8 bases, 11 bases remained unmatched. The CDR3 bases are TGTGCCAGCAGCCAAGTCCGACTAGCTGGTAACCATGAGCAGTTCTTC. This encodes CASSQVRLAGNHEQFF.

This rearrangement joins TRBV6-5 to TRBJ1-1; D ambiguous. Germline V gene data show CDR1 as MNHEY and CDR2 as SVGAGI. V was pared by 0 bases and J by 7 bases, with 12 bases between. The CDR3 has 14 amino acids. In nucleotides, the CDR3 is TGTGCCAGCAGTTACTCTGGTGGGCAGCTTGAAGCTTTCTTT. It is translated as CASSYSGGQLEAFF.

The chain couples TRBV19 to TRBJ1-5; 10 positions match TRBD1. CDR3 length: 19 residues. Losses at the gene ends were 0 bases for V and 0 bases for J; bases not matched to a gene: 8. Germline V gene lookup returns CDR1 LNHDA and CDR2 SQIVND (reference sequence). The DNA for the CDR3 is TGTGCCAGTAGTATAGATCGGGACAGGGGTGGGTATAGCAATCAGCCCCAGCATTTT. Its protein is CASSIDRDRGGYSNQPQHF. Based on the CDR3 plus reference TRBV19 and TRBJ1-5, the full variable domain is DGGITQSPKYLFRKEGQNVTLSCEQNLNHDAMYWYRQDPGQGLRLIYYSQIVNDFQKGDIAEGYSVSREKKESFPLTVTSAQKNPTAFYLCASSIDRDRGGYSNQPQHFGDGTRLSIL.

Written as DNA, the CDR3 is TGTGCCAGCAGCGGACAGGGGGCGGACTATGGCTACACCTTC. This sequence encodes CASSGQGADYGYTF. The chain joins TRBV7-2 to TRBJ1-2; 11 bases fit TRBD1. The CDR3 runs 14 residues. Germline V gives CDR1 SGHTA, CDR2 FQGNSA. Unmatched junction bases numbered 2, after V lost 5 bases and J lost 3 bases.

The rearrangement joins TRBV28 to TRBJ1-5; 9 nucleotides line up with TRBD1. CDR3 length equals 14 residues. CDR1 MDHEN and CDR2 SYDVKM come from the germline V gene. The J segment lost 1 base and the V segment lost 11 bases, leaving 6 bases of the junction unmatched. The CDR3 loop reads CAGRTGASNQPQHF. CDR3 in DNA: TGTGCCGGGAGGACAGGGGCGAGCAATCAGCCCCAGCATTTT.

The V and J genes are TRBV3-1 (or the pseudogene TRBV3-2) and TRBJ2-1; 10 positions agree with TRBD2. In germline, CDR1 is LGHDT, CDR2 YNNKEL (reference sequence). The CDR3 has 17 amino acids. V was pared by 2 bases and J by 9 bases, with 13 bases of the junction left unmatched. The chain's CDR3 is CASSQTSGGASKVEQFF. The CDR3 DNA is TGTGCCAGCAGCCAAACCAGCGGGGGGGCCTCAAAGGTTGAGCAGTTCTTC.

Worth noting for this clone: An end of the junction differs from the germline gene, which may be a read error. The chain recombines TRBV5-1 with TRBJ2-3, with 8 bases aligning to TRBD2. The CDR3 has 15 residues. CDR1 is SGHRS and CDR2 is YFSETQ in the germline V gene. Here the CDR3 DNA reads TGCGCCCGCAGCTTGGGCCGGGGGGGATCAGATACGCAGTATTTT. It is translated as CARSLGRGGSDTQYF.

The chain carries TRBV3-1 (or the pseudogene TRBV3-2) and TRBJ1-4; D remains unclear. There are 15 residues in the CDR3. Germline CDR1 is LGHDT and CDR2 is YNNKEL (reference sequence). V dropped 4 bases and J dropped 2 bases, with 11 bases sitting between them. The chain's CDR3 is CASSLRPRTNEKLFF. The CDR3 DNA is TGTGCCAGCAGCCTACGTCCTCGGACTAATGAAAAACTGTTTTTT.

This clone turned up a few times. Here the CDR3 reads CASSPGQGGSPLHF. The CDR3 bases are TGTGCCAGCAGCCCGGGACAGGGTGGATCACCCCTCCACTTT. The gene calls are TRBV6-2 or TRBV6-3 and TRBJ1-6, with 9 nucleotides matching TRBD1. The CDR3 consists of 14 residues. The germline CDR1 and CDR2 sequences are MNHEY and SVGEGT. Losses at the gene ends were 6 bases for V and 10 bases for J; bases not matched to a gene: 7.

V usage is TRBV30 and J usage is TRBJ1-6; D is possibly TRBD1 (6 bases). The CDR3 loop spans 14 amino acids. Looked up from germline, CDR1 is GTSNPN and CDR2 is SVGIG (reference sequence). Deletions cut 3 bases from V and 7 bases from J, with 13 bases between. The CDR3 protein is CAWRSRGANSPLHF. The CDR3 DNA is TGTGCCTGGAGGAGCCGGGGGGCGAATTCACCCCTCCACTTT.

This chain connects TRBV3-1 (or the pseudogene TRBV3-2) to TRBJ1-2; 8 bases map to TRBD1. CDR1 and CDR2 from the germline V gene are LGHDT and YNNKEL (reference sequence). V was pared by 4 bases and J by 3 bases, with 7 bases of the junction left unmatched. The CDR3 spans 15 residues. CDR3 in amino acids: CASSPLRGPDYGYTF. The CDR3 DNA is TGTGCCAGCAGCCCCCTCAGGGGGCCAGACTATGGCTACACCTTC.

This chain links TRBV28 with TRBJ1-4, with D maybe TRBD1 (5 bases). Deletions cut 11 bases from V and 8 bases from J, with 12 bases between. From germline, CDR1 is MDHEN and CDR2 SYDVKM. The CDR3 extends over 11 amino acids. CDR3 bases: TGTGCCTCGGGGGTTTTCGAAAAACTGTTTTTT. Translating gives CASGVFEKLFF.

The CDR3 loop reads CASSLTPREGPEQFF. CDR3 coding DNA: TGTGCCAGCAGCTTAACCCCGCGGGAGGGCCCTGAGCAGTTCTTC. J is TRBJ2-1 and V is TRBV7-3; 9 nucleotides line up with TRBD2. The germline CDR1 and CDR2 sequences are SGHTA and FQGTGA. Trimming at V came to 0 bases and at J to 9 bases, leaving 6 bases not matched to a gene. This CDR3 is 15 amino acids long.